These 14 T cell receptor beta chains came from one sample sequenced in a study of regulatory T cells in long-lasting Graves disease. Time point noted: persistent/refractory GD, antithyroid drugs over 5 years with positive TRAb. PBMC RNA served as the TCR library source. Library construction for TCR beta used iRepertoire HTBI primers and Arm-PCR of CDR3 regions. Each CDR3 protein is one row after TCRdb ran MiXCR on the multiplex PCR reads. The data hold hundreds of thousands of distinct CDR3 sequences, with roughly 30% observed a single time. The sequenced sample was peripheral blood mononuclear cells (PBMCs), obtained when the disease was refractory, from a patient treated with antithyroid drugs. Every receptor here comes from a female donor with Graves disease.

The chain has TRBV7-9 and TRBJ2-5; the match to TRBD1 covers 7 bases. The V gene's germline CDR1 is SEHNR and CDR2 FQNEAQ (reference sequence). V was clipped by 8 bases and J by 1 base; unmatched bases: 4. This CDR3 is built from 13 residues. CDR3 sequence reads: CASLTGLQETQYF. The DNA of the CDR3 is TGTGCCAGCCTGACAGGGCTCCAAGAGACCCAGTACTTC.

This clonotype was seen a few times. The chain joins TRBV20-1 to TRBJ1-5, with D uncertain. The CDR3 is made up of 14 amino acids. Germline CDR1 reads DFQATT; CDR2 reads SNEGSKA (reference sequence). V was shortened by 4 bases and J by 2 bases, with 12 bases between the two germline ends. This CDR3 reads CSAKRRGGNQPQHF. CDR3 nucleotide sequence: TGCAGTGCTAAGAGGCGGGGAGGCAATCAGCCCCAGCATTTT.

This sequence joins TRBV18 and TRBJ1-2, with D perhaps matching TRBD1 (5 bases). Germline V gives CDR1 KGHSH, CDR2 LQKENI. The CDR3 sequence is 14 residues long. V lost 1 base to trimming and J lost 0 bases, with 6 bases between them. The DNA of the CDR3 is TGTGCCAGCTCACCACGGGACGCTAACTATGGCTACACCTTC. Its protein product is CASSPRDANYGYTF.

The CDR3 DNA reads as TGTGCCAGCAGTTTAAAACTACTAGCGGCTTCCTACGAGCAGTACTTC. Its translation: CASSLKLLAASYEQYF. The V gene is TRBV12-3 or TRBV12-4, the J gene TRBJ2-7; 8 bases align to TRBD2. J gave up 1 base and V 2 bases, and 7 bases lay outside the gene matches. The length of the CDR3 is 16 residues.

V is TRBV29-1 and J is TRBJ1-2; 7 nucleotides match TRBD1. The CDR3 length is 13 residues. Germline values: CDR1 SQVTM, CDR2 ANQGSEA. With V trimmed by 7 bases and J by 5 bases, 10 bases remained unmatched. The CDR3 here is CSAHGATGYGYTF. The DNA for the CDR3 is TGCAGCGCCCATGGGGCGACAGGGTATGGCTACACCTTC.

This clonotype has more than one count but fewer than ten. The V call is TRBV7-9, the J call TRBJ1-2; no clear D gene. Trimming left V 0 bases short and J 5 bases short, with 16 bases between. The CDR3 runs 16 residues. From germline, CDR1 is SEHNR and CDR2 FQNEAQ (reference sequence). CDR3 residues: CASSLAIGKSSYGYTF. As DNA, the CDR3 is TGTGCCAGCAGCTTAGCGATAGGGAAATCTTCTTATGGCTACACCTTC.

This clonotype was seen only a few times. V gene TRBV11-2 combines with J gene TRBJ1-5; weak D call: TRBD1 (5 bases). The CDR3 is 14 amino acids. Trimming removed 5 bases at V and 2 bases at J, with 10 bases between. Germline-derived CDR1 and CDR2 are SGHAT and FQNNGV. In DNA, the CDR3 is TGTGCCAGCAGCCCCATGGGGGGCAATCAGCCCCAGCATTTT. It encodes CASSPMGGNQPQHF.

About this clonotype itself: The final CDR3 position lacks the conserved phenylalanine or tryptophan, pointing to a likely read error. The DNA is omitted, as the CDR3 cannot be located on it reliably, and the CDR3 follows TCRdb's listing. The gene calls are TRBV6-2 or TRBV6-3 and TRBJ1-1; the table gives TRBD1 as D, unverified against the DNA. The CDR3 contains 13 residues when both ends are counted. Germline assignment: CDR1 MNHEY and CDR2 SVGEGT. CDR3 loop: CASSYLAQGRGWV.

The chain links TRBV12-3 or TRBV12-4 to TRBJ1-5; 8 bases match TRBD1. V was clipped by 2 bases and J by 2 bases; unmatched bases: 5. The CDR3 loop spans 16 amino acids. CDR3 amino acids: CASSLIWGQGNQPQHF. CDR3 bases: TGTGCCAGCAGTTTAATCTGGGGACAGGGCAATCAGCCCCAGCATTTT.

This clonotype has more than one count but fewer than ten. The CDR3 spells CASSSRGGLQETQYF. CDR3 nucleotides: TGTGCCAGCAGTTCCCGCGGCGGGCTCCAAGAGACCCAGTACTTC. V is TRBV27 and J is TRBJ2-5; perhaps TRBD2 as D (5 bases). V lost 4 bases and J lost 1, with 13 bases in between. The germline gives CDR1 MNHEY, CDR2 SMNVEV (reference sequence). The CDR3 is made up of 15 amino acids.

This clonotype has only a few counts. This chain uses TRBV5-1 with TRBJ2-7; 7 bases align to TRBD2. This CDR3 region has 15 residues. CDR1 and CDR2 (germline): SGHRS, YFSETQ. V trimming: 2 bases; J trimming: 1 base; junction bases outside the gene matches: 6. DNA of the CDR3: TGCGCCAGCAGCTTTAATAGCGGGCCTTCCTACGAGCAGTACTTC. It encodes CASSFNSGPSYEQYF.

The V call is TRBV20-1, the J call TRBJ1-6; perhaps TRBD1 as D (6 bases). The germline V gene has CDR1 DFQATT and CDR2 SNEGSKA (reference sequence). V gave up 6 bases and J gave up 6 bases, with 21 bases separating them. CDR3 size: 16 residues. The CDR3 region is CSAESLGTSGNSPLHF. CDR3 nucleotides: TGCAGTGCCGAATCCCTCGGGACAAGTGGTAATTCACCCCTCCACTTT.

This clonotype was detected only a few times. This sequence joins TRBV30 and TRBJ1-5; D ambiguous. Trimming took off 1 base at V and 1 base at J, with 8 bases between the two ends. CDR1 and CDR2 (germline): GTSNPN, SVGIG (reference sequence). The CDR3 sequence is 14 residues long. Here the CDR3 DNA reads TGTGCCTGGAGTGGGGTGGCCAGCAATCAGCCCCAGCATTTT. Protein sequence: CAWSGVASNQPQHF.

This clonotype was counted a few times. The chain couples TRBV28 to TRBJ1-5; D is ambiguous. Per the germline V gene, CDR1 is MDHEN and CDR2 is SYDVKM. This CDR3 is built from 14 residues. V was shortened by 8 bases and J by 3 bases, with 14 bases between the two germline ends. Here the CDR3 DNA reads TGTGCCAGCGGTATTTTAGGGTTCAATCAGCCCCAGCATTTT. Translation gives CASGILGFNQPQHF.